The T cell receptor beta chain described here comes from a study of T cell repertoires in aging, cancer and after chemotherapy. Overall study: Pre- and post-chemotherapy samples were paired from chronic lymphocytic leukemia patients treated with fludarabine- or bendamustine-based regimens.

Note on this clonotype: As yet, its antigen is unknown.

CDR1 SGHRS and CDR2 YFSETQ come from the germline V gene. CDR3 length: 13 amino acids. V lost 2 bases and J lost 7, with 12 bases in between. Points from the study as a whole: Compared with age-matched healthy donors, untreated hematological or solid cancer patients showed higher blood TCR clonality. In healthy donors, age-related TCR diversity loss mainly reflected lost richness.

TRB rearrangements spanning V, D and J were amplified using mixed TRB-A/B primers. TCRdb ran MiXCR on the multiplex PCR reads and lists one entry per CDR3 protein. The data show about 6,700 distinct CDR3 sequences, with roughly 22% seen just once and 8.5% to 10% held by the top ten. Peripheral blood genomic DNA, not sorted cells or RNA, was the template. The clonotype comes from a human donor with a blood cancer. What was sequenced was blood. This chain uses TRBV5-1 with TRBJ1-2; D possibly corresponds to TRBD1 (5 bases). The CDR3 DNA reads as TGCGCCAGCAGCTTCGAGGGGCAGGCTGGCTACACCTTC. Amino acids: CASSFEGQAGYTF.